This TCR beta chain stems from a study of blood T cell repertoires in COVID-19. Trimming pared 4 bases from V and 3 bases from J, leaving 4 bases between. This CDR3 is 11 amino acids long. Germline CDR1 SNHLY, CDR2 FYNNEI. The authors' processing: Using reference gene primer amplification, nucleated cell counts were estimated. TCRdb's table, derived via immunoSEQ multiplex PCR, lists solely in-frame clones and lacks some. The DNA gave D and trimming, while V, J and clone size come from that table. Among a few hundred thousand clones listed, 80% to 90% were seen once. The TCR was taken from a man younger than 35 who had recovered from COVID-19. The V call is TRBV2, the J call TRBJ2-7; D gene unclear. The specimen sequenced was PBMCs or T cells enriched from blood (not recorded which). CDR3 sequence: CASSAGYEQYF. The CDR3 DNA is TGTGCCAGCAGTGCCGGCTACGAGCAGTACTTC.